One and the same sample provided the 15 T cell receptor beta chains below, sequenced in a study of blood T cell repertoires in COVID-19 (dated by TCRdb to about 2020). Preparation of the library involved the immunoSEQ multiplex PCR assay. Imported from immuneACCESS, the table was reduced by TCRdb to in-frame sequences with V and J called. These copies leave out some clones; in studies compared against another copy, an unresolved V gene accounts for under half, and the cause of the remainder is not known. Within this sample are 250,000 to 300,000 clones, with 65% to 90% of them counted one time only. The ten largest clones take up 13% of the sample. What was sequenced was peripheral blood. Receptors originate from a woman in her 70s with COVID-19, enrolled during active disease.

This chain links TRBV30 with TRBJ1-1; tentative D call: TRBD1 (5 bases). The ends were cut back, 3 bases at V and 2 bases at J, with 10 bases in the middle. Germline V gene sequence: CDR1 GTSNPN, CDR2 SVGIG (reference sequence). The CDR3 extends over 13 amino acids. This CDR3 is CAWRMQGNTEAFF. CDR3 nucleotide sequence: TGTGCCTGGAGAATGCAGGGTAACACTGAAGCTTTCTTT.

The chain combines TRBV9 with TRBJ2-3, with D hard to call. Per germline, CDR1 SGDLS and CDR2 YYNGEE. The CDR3 has 13 amino acids. Between the trimmed V and J ends, which lost 3 bases and 6 bases, there was a span of 11 bases. The CDR3 nucleotides read TGTGCCAGCAGCGCGTACTCACCGGATACGCAGTATTTT. Protein: CASSAYSPDTQYF.

The chain employs TRBV12-5 and TRBJ1-2; a possible D gene is TRBD1 (5 bases). This CDR3 comprises 14 residues. The germline V gene has CDR1 LGHNT and CDR2 FRNRAP. Trimming pared 0 bases from V and 8 bases from J, leaving 13 bases between. The CDR3: CASGLVGRVPGYTF. Written as DNA, the CDR3 is TGTGCTAGTGGTTTGGTAGGCAGGGTCCCCGGCTACACCTTC.

In its sample, this clone was seen a few times. The V and J genes are TRBV6-6 and TRBJ2-1; the match to TRBD2 covers 10 bases. The CDR3 contains 15 residues. Germline CDR1 is MNHNY and CDR2 is SVGAGI (reference sequence). V shed 4 bases and J 8 bases; nucleotides not matched to a gene: 8. CDR3 coding DNA: TGTGCCAGCAGTTTACCCCTAGCGGGGGCGGATGAGCAGTTCTTC. Protein product: CASSLPLAGADEQFF.

The V and J genes are TRBV29-1 and TRBJ1-2; TRBD1 aligns across 9 bases. This CDR3 comprises 14 residues. V lost 6 bases to trimming and J lost 4 bases; unmatched junction nucleotides: 9. CDR1 and CDR2 from the germline V gene are SQVTM and ANQGSEA. The CDR3 region has the DNA TGCAGCGTCAGGACAGGGGCTAGAGGCTATGGCTACACCTTC. Translated: CSVRTGARGYGYTF.

The chain joins TRBV12-5 to TRBJ2-7; 12 nucleotides line up with TRBD1. The germline gives CDR1 LGHNT, CDR2 FRNRAP. CDR3 length: 15 amino acids. V lost 3 bases, J lost 4 bases, and 4 bases stayed unmatched. The DNA for the CDR3 is TGTGCTAGTGGTTTTGGGACAGGGGGCGGGTACGAGCAGTACTTC. Amino acids: CASGFGTGGGYEQYF.

This chain joins TRBV19 and TRBJ2-1, with 9 bases lining up with TRBD1. Germline V gene lookup returns CDR1 LNHDA and CDR2 SQIVND (reference sequence). With V trimmed by 6 bases and J by 11 bases, 8 bases remained unmatched. This CDR3 contains 13 residues. In DNA, the CDR3 is TGTGCCAGTAGCTTGGGACAGGGAATACAGCAGTTCTTC. This sequence encodes CASSLGQGIQQFF.

The chain uses TRBV28 and TRBJ1-6; 9 bases map to TRBD1. Germline V gene sequence: CDR1 MDHEN, CDR2 SYDVKM. Unmatched junction bases numbered 18, after V lost 6 bases and J lost 6 bases. This CDR3 spans 19 amino acids. CDR3 coding DNA: TGTGCCAGCAGATCCCCGGGACAGGGAGGATTAACGGGTAATTCACCCCTCCACTTT. The encoded protein is CASRSPGQGGLTGNSPLHF.

V usage is TRBV6-5 and J usage is TRBJ1-6; tentative D call: TRBD1 (6 bases). This CDR3 is 15 amino acids long. The germline V and J ends were trimmed by 7 bases and 6 bases, with 16 bases remaining between them. Germline values: CDR1 MNHEY, CDR2 SVGAGI. DNA for the CDR3: TGTGCCAGCATCTTCTCGGGACAAGCTAATTCACCCCTCCACTTT. Encoded protein: CASIFSGQANSPLHF.

V usage is TRBV18 and J usage is TRBJ2-7, with TRBD1 identical over 9 bases. Trimming cost V 5 bases and J 5 bases; bases outside gene matches: 13. CDR3 length: 16 residues. Germline V gives CDR1 KGHSH, CDR2 LQKENI. The CDR3, as DNA: TGTGCCAGCTCAACAACCCAGGGACAGGGTAACCACGAGCAGTACTTC. Its translation is CASSTTQGQGNHEQYF.

The chain couples TRBV5-1 to TRBJ1-1; the match to TRBD1 covers 7 bases. The CDR3 sequence is 14 residues long. Trimming at V came to 3 bases and at J to 4 bases, leaving 6 bases not matched to a gene. Germline V gene data show CDR1 as SGHRS and CDR2 as YFSETQ. The CDR3 DNA sequence: TGCGCCAGCAGCTCACAGGGGAGAGGCACTGAAGCTTTCTTT. It is translated as CASSSQGRGTEAFF.

The gene calls are TRBV5-6 and TRBJ1-1; possibly TRBD1 for D (5 bases). Trimming pared 5 bases from V and 8 bases from J, leaving 13 bases between. The CDR3 length is 12 residues. In germline, CDR1 is SGHDT, CDR2 YYEEEE. CDR3 residues: CASRLQGLEAFF. CDR3 sequence (DNA): TGTGCCAGCAGACTGCAGGGACTGGAAGCTTTCTTT.

The V call is TRBV10-1, the J call TRBJ2-7; D gene ambiguous. Deletions cut 0 bases from V and 4 bases from J, with 10 bases between. The length of the CDR3 is 14 residues. The germline V gene encodes CDR1 WNHNN and CDR2 SYGVQD (reference sequence). The CDR3 loop reads CASSESHSLYEQYF. The DNA of the CDR3 is TGCGCCAGCAGTGAGTCACACAGCCTGTACGAGCAGTACTTC.

The V and J genes are TRBV21-1 and TRBJ1-1; no check of the table's D call, TRBD1, against the DNA was made. TRBV21-1 has pseudogene status. The CDR3 extends over 14 amino acids. DNA for the CDR3: TGTGCCAGCAGCAACGACACCTTGAACACTGAAGCTTTCTTT. Its translation: CASSNDTLNTEAFF.

The chain combines TRBV6-5 with TRBJ1-3; D is uncertain. Germline loops: CDR1 MNHEY, CDR2 SVGAGI. Trimming removed 4 bases at V and 0 bases at J, with 7 bases between. The length of the CDR3 is 14 residues. CDR3 amino acids: CASSSGNSGNTIYF. CDR3 nucleotides: TGTGCCAGCAGTTCGGGGAACTCTGGAAACACCATATATTTT.